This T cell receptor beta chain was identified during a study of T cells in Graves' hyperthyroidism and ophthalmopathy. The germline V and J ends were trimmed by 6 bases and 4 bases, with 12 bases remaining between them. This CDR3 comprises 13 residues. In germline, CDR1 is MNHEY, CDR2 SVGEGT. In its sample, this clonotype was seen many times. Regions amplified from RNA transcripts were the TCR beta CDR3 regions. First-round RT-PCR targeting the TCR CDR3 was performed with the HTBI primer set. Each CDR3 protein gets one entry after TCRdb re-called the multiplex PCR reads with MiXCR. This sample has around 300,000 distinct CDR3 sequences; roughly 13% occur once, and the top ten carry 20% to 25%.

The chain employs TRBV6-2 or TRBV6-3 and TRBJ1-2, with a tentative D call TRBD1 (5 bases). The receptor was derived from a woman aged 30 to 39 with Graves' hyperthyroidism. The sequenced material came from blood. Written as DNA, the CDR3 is TGTGCCAGCAGAGACCCGGGGGGCTATGGCTACACCTTC. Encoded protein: CASRDPGGYGYTF.